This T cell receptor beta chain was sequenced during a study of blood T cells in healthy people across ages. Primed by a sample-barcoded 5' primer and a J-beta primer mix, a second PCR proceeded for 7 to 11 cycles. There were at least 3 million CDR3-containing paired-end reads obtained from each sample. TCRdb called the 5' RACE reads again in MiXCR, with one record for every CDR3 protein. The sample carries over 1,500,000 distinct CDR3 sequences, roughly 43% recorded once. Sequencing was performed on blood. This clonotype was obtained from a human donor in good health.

The CDR3 is CAISESVGVGDHEQYF. The CDR3, as DNA: TGTGCCATCAGTGAATCTGTGGGTGTAGGGGATCACGAGCAGTACTTC. The chain couples TRBV10-3 to TRBJ2-7, with D possibly matching TRBD1 (5 bases). The CDR3 contains 16 residues. V lost 3 bases and J 5 bases, leaving 20 bases between the germline ends. CDR1 and CDR2 from the germline V gene are ENHRY and SYGVKD.